The 8 T cell receptor beta chains given below trace back to one sample, sequenced in a study of T cells in Graves' hyperthyroidism and ophthalmopathy. TCR beta CDR3 region amplification was performed from RNA transcripts. Using the HTBI primer set, a first-round RT-PCR was run on the TCR CDR3. TCRdb reprocessed the multiplex PCR reads via MiXCR and lists one record per CDR3 protein. The sample records over 350,000 distinct CDR3 sequences, roughly an eighth being singletons. Material for sequencing was blood. Receptors originate from a middle-aged man with Graves' ophthalmopathy.

The chain is built from TRBV12-3 or TRBV12-4 and TRBJ2-5, with TRBD1 matching 7 bases. V was clipped by 1 base and J by 3 bases; unmatched bases: 8. The CDR3 length is 16 residues. The CDR3 sequence is CASSLGEGAPEETQYF. The DNA of the CDR3 is TGTGCCAGCAGTTTAGGTGAGGGGGCACCGGAAGAGACCCAGTACTTC.

CDR3 residues: CASSLEGQGIQETQYF. The CDR3 region has the DNA TGTGCCAGCAGCTTAGAAGGACAGGGGATCCAAGAGACCCAGTACTTC. This rearrangement joins TRBV11-2 to TRBJ2-5; 9 bases line up with TRBD1. CDR1 and CDR2 from the germline V gene are SGHAT and FQNNGV. The ends lost 0 bases at V and 1 base at J; junction bases unmatched: 3. The CDR3 covers 16 residues.

This clonotype appeared many times. The gene calls are TRBV4-1 and TRBJ2-1; D is unclear. Germline V gives CDR1 MGHRA, CDR2 YSYEKL. This CDR3 contains 14 residues. V lost 0 bases and J 10 bases, leaving 13 bases between the germline ends. The chain's CDR3 is CASSQDGSYEEQFF. CDR3 bases: TGCGCCAGCAGCCAAGATGGAAGTTACGAGGAGCAGTTCTTC.

The sample holds a few counts of this clonotype. This chain connects TRBV29-1 to TRBJ1-5, with no clear D. V lost 4 bases, J lost 2 bases, and 6 bases lay in between. CDR1 is SQVTM and CDR2 is ANQGSEA in the germline V gene. This CDR3 has 12 residues. The CDR3 nucleotides read TGCAGCGTTGTCGCCGGCAATCAGCCCCAGCATTTT. Translating gives CSVVAGNQPQHF.

This clonotype was observed at least ten times. The CDR3 is CASLQNFYGYTF. The DNA of the CDR3 is TGTGCCAGCTTGCAAAATTTCTATGGCTACACCTTC. This chain uses TRBV2 with TRBJ1-2; no reliable D call. Germline values: CDR1 SNHLY, CDR2 FYNNEI. V was clipped by 8 bases and J by 4 bases, with 11 bases between them. CDR3 length: 12 amino acids.

In this sample, this clonotype turned up many times. V and J are TRBV18 and TRBJ2-7, with D tentatively TRBD2 (6 bases). Trimming took off 5 bases at V and 1 base at J, with 18 bases between the two ends. The CDR3 sequence is 16 residues long. Germline-derived CDR1 and CDR2 are KGHSH and LQKENI. This CDR3 is CASSTIRGAGSYEQYF. In DNA form, the CDR3 reads TGTGCCAGCTCAACGATAAGGGGCGCGGGGTCCTACGAGCAGTACTTC.

In its sample, this clonotype was seen many times. The chain is built from TRBV2 and TRBJ2-7; 12 bases line up with TRBD2. CDR3 length equals 17 residues. V shed 2 bases, J shed 5 bases, and the junction held 10 bases outside the gene matches. Germline-derived CDR1 and CDR2 are SNHLY and FYNNEI. CDR3 loop: CASSERLAGGPRNEQYF. Written as DNA, the CDR3 is TGTGCCAGCAGTGAACGGCTAGCGGGAGGGCCCCGCAACGAGCAGTACTTC.

Comment on this clonotype: Possible read error: a much larger clone is one base away. This chain links TRBV6-2 or TRBV6-3 with TRBJ2-5; maybe TRBD2 (5 bases). Germline lookup yields CDR1 MNHEY and CDR2 SVGEGT. CDR3 length: 14 amino acids. The CDR3 bases are TGTGCCAGCAGTTACTCATCGGGTAGGGAGACCCAGCACTTC. Encoded protein: CASSYSSGRETQHF.